What follows are 28 T cell receptor beta chains derived from one specimen sequenced in a study of shared clonotypes between healthy human individuals. Using immunoSEQ multiplex PCR, the repertoire was profiled, and TCRdb retains in-frame clones only, with some absent. The sample shows about 510,000 clones, over 75% of them seen only once. Sample: PBMCs. The receptor set was obtained from a woman aged 40 to 50 in good health. Some clones in this sample may be carry-over from other donors' samples.

The rearrangement links TRBV9 to TRBJ2-1; 9 nucleotides align to TRBD2. Germline V gene data show CDR1 as SGDLS and CDR2 as YYNGEE. This CDR3 is built from 22 residues. Trimming took 0 bases from V and 0 from J; bases not matched to a gene: 19. This CDR3 is CASSVANLAGSHMSPSYNEQFF. The CDR3 DNA reads as TGTGCCAGCAGCGTAGCTAACCTAGCGGGATCCCATATGTCTCCCTCCTACAATGAGCAGTTCTTC.

V usage is TRBV4-1 and J usage is TRBJ2-3, with 8 bases lining up with TRBD2. The CDR3 is 17 residues long. Germline lookup yields CDR1 MGHRA and CDR2 YSYEKL. Germline trimming cut 1 base from V and 3 bases from J; bases unmatched to any gene: 9. The CDR3, as DNA: TGCGCCAGCAGCCAAGGCCCAAGCGGGAGTAGTACAGATACGCAGTATTTT. Amino acid sequence: CASSQGPSGSSTDTQYF.

The V call is TRBV7-3, the J call TRBJ1-2; no clear D gene. Trimming took 2 bases from V and 5 from J, leaving 9 bases between them. CDR1 SGHTA and CDR2 FQGTGA come from the germline V gene. The CDR3 spans 13 residues. The CDR3 sequence: CASSLAGLYGYTF. CDR3 nucleotides: TGTGCCAGCAGCTTAGCCGGACTTTATGGCTACACCTTC.

There are a few counts of this clone. CDR3 amino acids: CASLRDRGENTIYF. CDR3 nucleotide sequence: TGTGCCTCTCTGAGGGACAGGGGAGAAAACACCATATATTTT. The chain combines TRBV10-3 with TRBJ1-3; 10 nucleotides match TRBD1. The ends lost 11 bases at V and 6 bases at J; junction bases unmatched: 10. CDR3 length equals 14 residues. Per the germline V gene, CDR1 is ENHRY and CDR2 is SYGVKD.

This clone has just a few counts. The chain couples TRBV13 to TRBJ2-7, with TRBD2 matching over 8 bases. Germline V CDR1 and CDR2: PRHDT, FYEKMQ (reference sequence). J lost 0 bases, V lost 4 bases, and 11 bases had no gene match. CDR3 length equals 17 residues. The CDR3 bases are TGTGCCAGCAGCTCCCCGCCGGGAACTAGCGGCTCCTACGAGCAGTACTTC. Its translation is CASSSPPGTSGSYEQYF.

This clone was detected only a few times. CDR3 in amino acids: CASSFSGSHQETQYF. In DNA, the CDR3 is TGTGCCAGCAGCTTTAGCGGGAGTCACCAAGAGACCCAGTACTTC. This chain links TRBV9 with TRBJ2-5, with 9 bases aligning to TRBD2. The CDR3 loop spans 15 amino acids. V shed 4 bases and J 0 bases; nucleotides not matched to a gene: 4. Germline loops: CDR1 SGDLS, CDR2 YYNGEE.

The chain has TRBV19 and TRBJ1-2; D not certain. This CDR3 region has 14 residues. Germline CDR1 and CDR2: LNHDA and SQIVND (reference sequence). The V end was cut by 4 bases, the J end by 2 bases, with 11 bases between. CDR3 sequence reads: CASSTPGRNYGYTF. CDR3 nucleotides: TGTGCCAGTAGTACTCCTGGGCGGAACTATGGCTACACCTTC.

This clone occurred a few times. The chain links TRBV29-1 to TRBJ1-1; TRBD1 matches at 7 bases. With V trimmed by 7 bases and J by 0 bases, 2 bases remained unmatched. CDR1 and CDR2 from the germline V gene are SQVTM and ANQGSEA. CDR3 length: 12 residues. The CDR3 DNA reads as TGCAGCGGGGGACAGTTGAACACTGAAGCTTTCTTT. Translating it yields CSGGQLNTEAFF.

The CDR3 loop reads CASSLSDTTTAFF. CDR3 nucleotides: TGTGCCAGCAGCTTAAGTGACACTACTACGGCTTTCTTT. The J gene is TRBJ1-1, the V gene TRBV11-2; D not resolved. Germline V CDR1 and CDR2: SGHAT, FQNNGV. The germline V and J ends were trimmed by 2 bases and 11 bases, with 15 bases remaining between them. The CDR3 consists of 13 residues. The complete variable domain, with remaining parts taken from reference TRBV11-2 and TRBJ1-1, reads EAGVAQSPRYKIIEKRQSVAFWCNPISGHATLYWYQQILGQGPKLLIQFQNNGVVDDSQLPKDRFSAERLKGVDSTLKIQPAKLEDSAVYLCASSLSDTTTAFFGQGTRLTVV.

This chain uses TRBV5-1 with TRBJ1-1; maybe TRBD1 (5 bases). Germline CDR1 reads SGHRS; CDR2 reads YFSETQ. Trimming stripped 6 bases from V and 0 bases from J, with 18 bases between. The CDR3 loop spans 16 amino acids. As DNA, the CDR3 is TGCGCCAGCACCAGGGCGGGTACGGGTCTGAACACTGAAGCTTTCTTT. This encodes CASTRAGTGLNTEAFF. The full variable domain, with the rest looked up from reference TRBV5-1 and TRBJ1-1, is KAGVTQTPRYLIKTRGQQVTLSCSPISGHRSVSWYQQTPGQGLQFLFEYFSETQRNKGNFPGRFSGRQFSNSRSEMNVSTLELGDSALYLCASTRAGTGLNTEAFFGQGTRLTVV.

This clone showed up just once. The chain combines TRBV30 with TRBJ1-4; TRBD1 aligns across 8 bases. Germline loops: CDR1 GTSNPN, CDR2 SVGIG (reference sequence). The CDR3 is 16 amino acids. The junction had 4 bases not matched to a gene; V was cut back by 1 base and J by 0 bases. Here the CDR3 reads CAWSADRGPTNEKLFF. In DNA form, the CDR3 reads TGTGCCTGGAGTGCAGACAGGGGTCCAACTAATGAAAAACTGTTTTTT.

J is TRBJ2-3 and V is TRBV10-3, with D maybe TRBD1 (6 bases). The V and J ends lost 3 bases and 0 bases respectively, with 10 bases between them. Per the germline V gene, CDR1 is ENHRY and CDR2 is SYGVKD. This CDR3 has 15 amino acids. Written as DNA, the CDR3 is TGTGCCATCAGTGATGGACAGCCTAGCACAGATACGCAGTATTTT. Translating it yields CAISDGQPSTDTQYF.

V gene TRBV5-1 combines with J gene TRBJ2-1; D is perhaps TRBD2 (6 bases). The germline gives CDR1 SGHRS, CDR2 YFSETQ. The V and J ends lost 4 bases and 9 bases respectively, with 14 bases between them. The CDR3 is 13 residues long. CDR3 loop: CASSPPGGREQFF. CDR3 bases: TGCGCCAGCAGCCCCCCCGGGGGTCGTGAGCAGTTCTTC.

Regarding this clone: At the DNA level, this CDR3 is encoded by other sequences in the same sample as well. This chain uses TRBV5-1 with TRBJ2-2, with no clear D. V was cut by 0 bases and J by 4 bases, with 7 bases left in between. CDR1 and CDR2 from the germline V gene are SGHRS and YFSETQ. The CDR3 spans 14 residues. The CDR3 nucleotides read TGCGCCAGCAGCTTGGGTCTGGCCACCGGGGAGCTGTTTTTT. Translation gives CASSLGLATGELFF.

V usage is TRBV18 and J usage is TRBJ2-7; TRBD1 matches 9 bases. This CDR3 comprises 15 residues. With 1 base clipped from V and 3 bases from J, the junction kept 4 bases outside the gene matches. Germline V CDR1 and CDR2: KGHSH, LQKENI. Here the CDR3 DNA reads TGTGCCAGCTCACCACAGGACAGGGGTTTCTACGAGCAGTACTTC. Its protein product is CASSPQDRGFYEQYF.

The chain links TRBV5-1 to TRBJ2-5; maybe TRBD2 (6 bases). The CDR3 loop spans 15 amino acids. Germline values: CDR1 SGHRS, CDR2 YFSETQ. V dropped 5 bases and J dropped 2 bases, with 16 bases sitting between them. The DNA for the CDR3 is TGCGCCAGCAGTCTGGGGGGTGCAGGACAAGAGACCCAGTACTTC. Amino acid sequence: CASSLGGAGQETQYF.

This chain joins TRBV4-1 and TRBJ2-1, with no clear D. Trimming stripped 1 base from V and 5 bases from J, with 6 bases between. CDR1 and CDR2 from the germline V gene are MGHRA and YSYEKL. The CDR3 runs to 13 residues. CDR3 amino acids: CASSQGLHNEQFF. CDR3 nucleotides: TGCGCCAGCAGCCAAGGACTCCACAATGAGCAGTTCTTC.

The chain couples TRBV7-9 to TRBJ1-4; D perhaps matches TRBD1 (5 bases). This CDR3 is built from 15 residues. Trimming removed 1 base at V and 10 bases at J, with 16 bases between. CDR1 and CDR2 (germline): SEHNR, FQNEAQ (reference sequence). The DNA for the CDR3 is TGTGCCAGCAGCTTAGAAGGGCCAGGGTTGGGAAAACTGTTTTTT. Protein product: CASSLEGPGLGKLFF.

The genes are TRBV2 and TRBJ2-1; a possible D gene is TRBD2 (5 bases). Between the trimmed V and J ends, which lost 6 bases and 3 bases, there was a span of 12 bases. The V gene's germline CDR1 is SNHLY and CDR2 FYNNEI. The CDR3 runs to 14 residues. CDR3 bases: TGTGCCAGCAGCCTCACTAGGGTCTACAATGAGCAGTTCTTC. It encodes CASSLTRVYNEQFF.

This clone occurred once. The chain joins TRBV9 to TRBJ2-3; 8 positions match TRBD2. The CDR3 covers 16 residues. V lost 6 bases and J lost 2; bases outside the gene matches: 11. Germline loops: CDR1 SGDLS, CDR2 YYNGEE. CDR3 sequence reads: CASTKGGAGVTDTQYF. CDR3 in DNA: TGTGCCAGCACGAAGGGGGGAGCGGGAGTCACAGATACGCAGTATTTT.

CDR3 in amino acids: CASSHQLPTGAAEKLFF. CDR3 sequence (DNA): TGTGCCAGCAGCCATCAACTCCCGACAGGGGCGGCCGAAAAACTGTTTTTT. This rearrangement joins TRBV28 to TRBJ1-4; 8 positions agree with TRBD1. The V gene's germline CDR1 is MDHEN and CDR2 SYDVKM. The CDR3 is made up of 17 amino acids. V shed 6 bases, J shed 8 bases, and the junction held 17 bases outside the gene matches.

The chain carries TRBV7-3 and TRBJ1-3; D is ambiguous. V dropped 0 bases and J dropped 3 bases, with 21 bases sitting between them. This CDR3 is built from 19 residues. CDR1 SGHTA and CDR2 FQGTGA come from the germline V gene. The CDR3 protein is CASSLTPGSSGPGGNTIYF. CDR3 sequence (DNA): TGTGCCAGCAGCTTAACGCCGGGCAGCTCCGGGCCGGGTGGAAACACCATATATTTT.

The V gene is TRBV2, the J gene TRBJ1-5; 8 nucleotides agree with TRBD1. CDR3 length equals 14 residues. V gave up 6 bases and J gave up 6 bases; unmatched junction bases: 7. Per the germline V gene, CDR1 is SNHLY and CDR2 is FYNNEI. The CDR3 region is CASSLQGEIQPQHF. DNA for the CDR3: TGTGCCAGCAGCTTACAGGGGGAGATTCAGCCCCAGCATTTT.

The CDR3 sequence: CASTRGRASNYGYTF. CDR3 coding DNA: TGTGCCAGCACTAGGGGCAGAGCCTCTAACTATGGCTACACCTTC. J is TRBJ1-2 and V is TRBV2; a weak D match, TRBD1 (5 bases). CDR3 length: 15 amino acids. V shed 7 bases and J shed 0 bases, with 15 bases lying between them. Germline CDR1 SNHLY, CDR2 FYNNEI.

The rearrangement links TRBV11-2 to TRBJ2-7, with 9 bases identical to TRBD2. Germline lookup yields CDR1 SGHAT and CDR2 FQNNGV. V trimming: 3 bases; J trimming: 6 bases; junction bases outside the gene matches: 6. This CDR3 comprises 14 residues. CDR3 amino acids: CASSFSGGALEQYF. The CDR3 DNA reads as TGTGCCAGCAGCTTTAGCGGGGGTGCCCTCGAGCAGTACTTC.

This clone showed up just once. The rearrangement joins TRBV18 to TRBJ1-2; 7 positions agree with TRBD1. The CDR3 runs 14 residues. V lost 6 bases and J lost 6; bases outside the gene matches: 10. Germline CDR1 and CDR2: KGHSH and LQKENI. CDR3 region: CASSPGQQGDGYTF. In nucleotides, the CDR3 is TGTGCCAGCTCCCCGGGGCAGCAGGGGGATGGCTACACCTTC.

This clone was seen more than once but under ten times. The rearrangement links TRBV7-9 to TRBJ1-1, with 9 bases fitting TRBD1. CDR1 is SEHNR and CDR2 is FQNEAQ in the germline V gene (reference sequence). This CDR3 spans 15 amino acids. J was trimmed by 1 base and V by 5 bases; bases with no gene match: 5. The CDR3 loop reads CASSNRGRGNTEAFF. In nucleotides, the CDR3 is TGTGCCAGCAGCAACAGGGGGCGGGGGAACACTGAAGCTTTCTTT.

The chain is built from TRBV5-1 and TRBJ2-7; 10 bases are a match to TRBD2. The V gene end was trimmed by 3 bases and the J gene end by 7 bases; junction bases not matched to a gene: 16. The germline gives CDR1 SGHRS, CDR2 YFSETQ. The CDR3 spans 17 residues. DNA for the CDR3: TGCGCCAGCAGCTCATTGTGGGGTGCTAGCGGGAGAGGGGAGCAGTACTTC. Its protein product is CASSSLWGASGRGEQYF.